The clone carrying this T cell receptor (beta chain) was seen a handful of times. The antigen is unknown. V lost 0 bases and J lost 7, with 19 bases in between. In germline, CDR1 is SGHRS, CDR2 YFSETQ. The length of the CDR3 is 16 residues. Employing constant-segment primers, 5'RACE generated TCR alpha and TCR beta cDNA libraries bearing sample barcodes and UMIs. MiXCR, run by TCRdb on the 5' RACE reads, gives a single entry per CDR3 protein. The repertoire holds about 430,000 distinct CDR3 sequences, with around 24% as singletons. This specimen comes from a study of T-cell memory formation after mild COVID-19. Study-wide background: Largely, TCR clusters stayed within a single donor.

Broader study findings: Clones contracting over day 15 to 85 were CD4/CD8 balanced, with later expanders leaning CD4+.

The specimen sequenced was PBMCs or a T cell subset sorted from them (not recorded which). The rearrangement joins TRBV5-1 to TRBJ2-5, with no clear D. This TCR was recovered from an adult woman who had mild COVID-19 (a few samples of this study predate the infection). Cell type and time point are not known. The CDR3 here is CASSLEGHYPSGTQYF. The CDR3 bases are TGCGCCAGCAGCTTGGAGGGCCACTACCCCTCAGGGACCCAGTACTTC.